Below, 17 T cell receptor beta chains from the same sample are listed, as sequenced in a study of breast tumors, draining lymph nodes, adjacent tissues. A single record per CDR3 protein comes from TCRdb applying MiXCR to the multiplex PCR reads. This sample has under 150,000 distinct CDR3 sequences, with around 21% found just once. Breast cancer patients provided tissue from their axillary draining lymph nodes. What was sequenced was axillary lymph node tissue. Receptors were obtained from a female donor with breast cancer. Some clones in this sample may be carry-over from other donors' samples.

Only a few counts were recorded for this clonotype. The CDR3 loop reads CAWSVIRTTNTGELFF. As DNA, the CDR3 is TGTGCCTGGAGTGTTATTAGGACTACAAACACCGGGGAGCTGTTTTTT. The chain links TRBV30 to TRBJ2-2; D perhaps matches TRBD2 (6 bases). Trimming cost V 0 bases and J 2 bases, with 13 bases left between them. The CDR3 sequence is 16 residues long. CDR1 is GTSNPN and CDR2 is SVGIG in the germline V gene (reference sequence).

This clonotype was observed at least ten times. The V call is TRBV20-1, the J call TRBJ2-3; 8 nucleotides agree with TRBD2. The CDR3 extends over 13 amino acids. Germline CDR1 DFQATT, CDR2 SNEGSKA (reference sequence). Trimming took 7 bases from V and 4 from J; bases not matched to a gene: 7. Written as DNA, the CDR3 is TGCAGTGGGACCGGGACTAGTGCAGATACGCAGTATTTT. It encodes CSGTGTSADTQYF.

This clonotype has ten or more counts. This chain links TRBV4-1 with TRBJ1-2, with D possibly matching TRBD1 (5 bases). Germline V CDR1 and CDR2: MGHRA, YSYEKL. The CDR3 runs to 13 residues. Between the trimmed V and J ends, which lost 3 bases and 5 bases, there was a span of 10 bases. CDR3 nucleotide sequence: TGCGCCAGCAGCCAGGGACCGGTTTATGGCTACACCTTC. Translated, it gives CASSQGPVYGYTF.

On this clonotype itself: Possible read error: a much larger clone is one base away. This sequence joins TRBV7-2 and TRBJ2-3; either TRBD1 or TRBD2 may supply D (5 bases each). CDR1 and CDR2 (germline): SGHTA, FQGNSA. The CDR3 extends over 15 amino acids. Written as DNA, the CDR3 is TGTGCCAGCAGCTTGAGGGGAGCCCTCACAGGTACGCAGTATTTT. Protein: CASSLRGALTGTQYF.

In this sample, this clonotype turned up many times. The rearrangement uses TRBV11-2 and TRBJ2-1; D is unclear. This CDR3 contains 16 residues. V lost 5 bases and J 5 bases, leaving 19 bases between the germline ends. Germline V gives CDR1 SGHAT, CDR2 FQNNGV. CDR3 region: CASSRPVGRVDNEQFF. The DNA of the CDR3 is TGTGCCAGCAGCCGCCCGGTAGGCCGCGTTGACAATGAGCAGTTCTTC.

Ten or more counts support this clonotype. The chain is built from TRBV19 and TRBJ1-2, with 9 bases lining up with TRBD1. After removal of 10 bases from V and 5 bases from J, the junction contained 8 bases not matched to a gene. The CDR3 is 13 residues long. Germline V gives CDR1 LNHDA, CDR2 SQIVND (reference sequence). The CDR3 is CATWGDREYGYTF. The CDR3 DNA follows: TGTGCCACCTGGGGGGACAGGGAATATGGCTACACCTTC.

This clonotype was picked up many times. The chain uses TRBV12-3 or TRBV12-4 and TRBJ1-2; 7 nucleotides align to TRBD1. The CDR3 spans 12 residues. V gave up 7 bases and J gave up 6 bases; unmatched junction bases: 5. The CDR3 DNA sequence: TGTGCCAGCAACTACAGGGGCCATGGCTACACCTTC. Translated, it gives CASNYRGHGYTF.

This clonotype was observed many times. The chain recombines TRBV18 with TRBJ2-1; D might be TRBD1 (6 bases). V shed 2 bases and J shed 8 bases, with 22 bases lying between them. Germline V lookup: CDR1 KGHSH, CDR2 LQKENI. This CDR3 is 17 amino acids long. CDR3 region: CASSPNVVTGGSDEQFF. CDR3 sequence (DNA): TGTGCCAGCTCACCAAATGTCGTGACAGGAGGCAGCGATGAGCAGTTCTTC.

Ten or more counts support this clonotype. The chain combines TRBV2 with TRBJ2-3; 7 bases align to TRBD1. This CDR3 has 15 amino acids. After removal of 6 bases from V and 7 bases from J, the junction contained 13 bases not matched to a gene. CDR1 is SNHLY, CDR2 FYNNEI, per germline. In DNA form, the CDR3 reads TGTGCCAGCAGAAATAAACATAGAGGGGGCAATACGCAGTATTTT. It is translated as CASRNKHRGGNTQYF.

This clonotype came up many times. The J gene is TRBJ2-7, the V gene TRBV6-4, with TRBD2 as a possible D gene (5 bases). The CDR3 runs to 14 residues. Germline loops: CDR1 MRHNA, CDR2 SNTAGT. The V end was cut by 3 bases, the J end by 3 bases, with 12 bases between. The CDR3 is CASSETGSGYEQYF. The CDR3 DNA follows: TGTGCCAGCAGTGAGACGGGGAGCGGCTACGAGCAGTACTTC.

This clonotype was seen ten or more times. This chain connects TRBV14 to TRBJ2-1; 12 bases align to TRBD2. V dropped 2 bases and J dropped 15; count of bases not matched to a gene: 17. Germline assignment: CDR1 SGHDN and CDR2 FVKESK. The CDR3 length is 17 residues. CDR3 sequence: CASSQSPTSGSWGSRFF. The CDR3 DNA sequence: TGTGCCAGCAGCCAATCCCCGACTAGCGGGAGTTGGGGAAGTAGGTTCTTC.

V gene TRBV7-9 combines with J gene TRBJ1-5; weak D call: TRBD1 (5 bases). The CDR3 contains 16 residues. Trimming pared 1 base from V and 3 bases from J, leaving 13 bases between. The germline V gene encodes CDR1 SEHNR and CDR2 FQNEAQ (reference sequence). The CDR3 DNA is TGTGCCAGCAGCTTAGTAGGACAAGGCGCCAATCAGCCCCAGCATTTT. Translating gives CASSLVGQGANQPQHF.

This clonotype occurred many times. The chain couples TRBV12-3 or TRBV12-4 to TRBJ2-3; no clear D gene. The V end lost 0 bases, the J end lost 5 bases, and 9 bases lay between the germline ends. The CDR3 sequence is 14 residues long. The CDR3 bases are TGTGCCAGCAGTTTAGCAGGACCAGAAGATACGCAGTATTTT. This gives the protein CASSLAGPEDTQYF.

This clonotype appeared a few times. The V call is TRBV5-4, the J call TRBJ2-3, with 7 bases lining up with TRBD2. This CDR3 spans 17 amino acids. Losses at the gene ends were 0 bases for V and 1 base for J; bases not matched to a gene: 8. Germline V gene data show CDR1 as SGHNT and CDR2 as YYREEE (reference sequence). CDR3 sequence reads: CASSLGGAGDGTDTQYF. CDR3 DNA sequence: TGTGCCAGCAGCTTGGGAGGGGCGGGAGACGGCACAGATACGCAGTATTTT.

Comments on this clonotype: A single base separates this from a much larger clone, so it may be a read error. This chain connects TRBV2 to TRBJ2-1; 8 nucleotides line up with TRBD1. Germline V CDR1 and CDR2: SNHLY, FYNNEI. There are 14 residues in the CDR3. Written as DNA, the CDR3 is TGTGCCAGCGGTGACAGGGGAAGGAACAATGAGCAGTTCTTC. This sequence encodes CASGDRGRNNEQFF.

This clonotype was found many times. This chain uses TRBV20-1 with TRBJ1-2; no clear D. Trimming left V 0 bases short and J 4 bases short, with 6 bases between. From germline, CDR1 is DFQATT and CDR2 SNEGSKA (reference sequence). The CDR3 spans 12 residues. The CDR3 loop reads CSAREGPYGYTF. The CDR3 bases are TGCAGTGCTAGAGAGGGTCCCTATGGCTACACCTTC.

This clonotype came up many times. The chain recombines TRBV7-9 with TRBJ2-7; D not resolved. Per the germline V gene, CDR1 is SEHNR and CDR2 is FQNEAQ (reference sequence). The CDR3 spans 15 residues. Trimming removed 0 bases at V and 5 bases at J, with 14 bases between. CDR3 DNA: TGTGCCAGCAGCTTAGCCGCGACTCGCAATGACGAGCAGTACTTC. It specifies CASSLAATRNDEQYF.